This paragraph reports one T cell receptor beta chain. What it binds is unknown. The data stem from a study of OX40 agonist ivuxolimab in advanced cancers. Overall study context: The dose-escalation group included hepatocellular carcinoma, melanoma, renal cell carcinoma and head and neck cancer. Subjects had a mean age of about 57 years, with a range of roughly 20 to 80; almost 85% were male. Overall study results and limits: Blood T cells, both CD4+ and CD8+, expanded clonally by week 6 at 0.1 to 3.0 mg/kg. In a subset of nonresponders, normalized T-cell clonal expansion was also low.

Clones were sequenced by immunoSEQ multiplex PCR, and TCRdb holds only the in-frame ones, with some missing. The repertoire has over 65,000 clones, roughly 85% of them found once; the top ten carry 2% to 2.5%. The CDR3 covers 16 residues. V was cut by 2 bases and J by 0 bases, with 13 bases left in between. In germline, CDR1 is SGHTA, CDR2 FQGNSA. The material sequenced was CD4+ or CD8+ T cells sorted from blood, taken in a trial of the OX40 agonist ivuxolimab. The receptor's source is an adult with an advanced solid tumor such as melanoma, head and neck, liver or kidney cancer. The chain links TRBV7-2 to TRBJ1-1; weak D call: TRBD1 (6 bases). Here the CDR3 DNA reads TGTGCCAGCAGCTTAAGGAGGGGGGCGATGAACACTGAAGCTTTCTTT. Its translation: CASSLRRGAMNTEAFF.